This T cell receptor (beta chain) was documented in a study of blood T cells in healthy people across ages. V dropped 7 bases and J dropped 1 base, with 8 bases sitting between them. CDR1 is PRHDT, CDR2 FYEKMQ, per germline (reference sequence). The CDR3 extends over 13 amino acids. Researchers isolated at least 7 million PBMCs per sample. Total RNA extraction produced at least 5.5 micrograms (per sample) for the study. Through a sample-barcoded 5' primer and a J-beta primer mix, a second PCR was run for roughly 6 to 11 cycles. A template-switch adaptor containing 12 random nucleotides labeled each cDNA molecule. One entry per CDR3 protein, called by TCRdb with MiXCR from the 5' RACE reads. The data show about 1.4 million distinct CDR3 sequences, with approximately 59% seen just once and roughly 6.3% held by the top ten.

The source is a man between 18 and 29 years old in good health. The material sequenced was blood. The V gene is TRBV13, the J gene TRBJ2-1; D unclear. CDR3 in amino acids: CASTNLSYNEQFF. CDR3 DNA: TGTGCCAGCACGAACCTTTCCTACAATGAGCAGTTCTTC.